Listed below are T cell receptor beta chains from one sample, sequenced in a study of T cell repertoires in cytomegalovirus infection. TCRdb analysed the reads with MiXCR anew, one entry per CDR3 protein. This table holds fewer than 300,000 distinct CDR3 sequences, roughly 26% found once. The sample consisted of PBMCs. These receptors originate from a human donor in good health (CMV status not recorded). Some clones in this sample may be carry-over from other donors' samples. Each CDR3 is given with its conserved first and last residue. The order of the fields is CDR3 DNA, CDR3 protein, V gene, clone size, D gene, J gene. D genes are given only for firm matches. A clone size is listed for some rows: how often the clone was seen (once, few, many), or a class if it is expanded.

CDR3 DNA: TGTGCCAGCAGTTCCGGGACTAGCGATCGCTACGAGCAGTACTTC
CDR3 protein: CASSSGTSDRYEQYF
V gene: TRBV28
clone size: few
D gene: TRBD2
J gene: TRBJ2-7

CDR3 DNA: TGCGCCAGCAGTGACCAGCGCCGGGGGACCAACAATGAGCAGTTCTTC
CDR3 protein: CASSDQRRGTNNEQFF
V gene: TRBV10-1
clone size: -
D gene: -
J gene: TRBJ2-1

CDR3 DNA: TGTGCCAGCAGCCAAGGAGCGGGGCGTCAAGAGACCCAGTACTTC
CDR3 protein: CASSQGAGRQETQYF
V gene: TRBV16
clone size: -
D gene: TRBD2
J gene: TRBJ2-5

CDR3 DNA: TGTGCCAGCACGTCAGGTGGGGGCTCTGGAAACACCATATATTTT
CDR3 protein: CASTSGGGSGNTIYF
V gene: TRBV28
clone size: few
D gene: -
J gene: TRBJ1-3

CDR3 DNA: TGTGCCAGCAGAGGACAGGGGGCGGAGGGTGAGCAGTACTTC
CDR3 protein: CASRGQGAEGEQYF
V gene: TRBV25-1
clone size: -
D gene: TRBD1
J gene: TRBJ2-7

CDR3 DNA: TGTGCCAGCAGTTTTGGCCGTTGGGCAGGGGACTATGGCTACACCTTC
CDR3 protein: CASSFGRWAGDYGYTF
V gene: TRBV12-3/TRBV12-4
clone size: many
D gene: -
J gene: TRBJ1-2

CDR3 DNA: TGCAGTGCTAGTGAGGGTGGGGCGGGGAGAAACATTCAGTACTTC
CDR3 protein: CSASEGGAGRNIQYF
V gene: TRBV20-1
clone size: -
D gene: -
J gene: TRBJ2-4

CDR3 DNA: TGTGCCAGCAGTCGCCCGCGGACAGGAAGTAATCAGCCCCAGCATTTT
CDR3 protein: CASSRPRTGSNQPQHF
V gene: TRBV28
clone size: many
D gene: TRBD1
J gene: TRBJ1-5

CDR3 DNA: TGTGCCAGCAGCGCCGGGACTAGCGGGGGGTACAATGAGCAGTTCTTC
CDR3 protein: CASSAGTSGGYNEQFF
V gene: TRBV7-3
clone size: many
D gene: TRBD2
J gene: TRBJ2-1

CDR3 DNA: TGTGCCAGCAGCTTAACCTCCAGGGGCCTAGGTGAGCAGTTCTTC
CDR3 protein: CASSLTSRGLGEQFF
V gene: TRBV7-3
clone size: many
D gene: -
J gene: TRBJ2-1

CDR3 DNA: TGCAGCGTTGCTCAGCAGGACAGCTTTATAGATACGCAGTATTTT
CDR3 protein: CSVAQQDSFIDTQYF
V gene: TRBV29-1
clone size: -
D gene: -
J gene: TRBJ2-3

CDR3 DNA: TGTGCCAGCAGTGGGCCTGGGGGGGCTGGCTACACCTTC
CDR3 protein: CASSGPGGAGYTF
V gene: TRBV2
clone size: few
D gene: -
J gene: TRBJ1-2

CDR3 DNA: TGTGCCAGCAGAAAGGGACAGAGCTCTGGGGCCAACGTCCTGACTTTC
CDR3 protein: CASRKGQSSGANVLTF
V gene: TRBV6-1
clone size: many
D gene: TRBD1
J gene: TRBJ2-6

CDR3 DNA: TGTGCCAGCAGCTCAGACAGGGCTGCTAACTATGGCTACACCTTC
CDR3 protein: CASSSDRAANYGYTF
V gene: TRBV7-9
clone size: few
D gene: TRBD1
J gene: TRBJ1-2

CDR3 DNA: TGTGCCAGCCAGAGTAGCGGGGGGACCTACAATGAGCAGTTCTTC
CDR3 protein: CASQSSGGTYNEQFF
V gene: TRBV10-3
clone size: -
D gene: TRBD2
J gene: TRBJ2-1

CDR3 DNA: TGTGCCAGCAGCCCCCGTGCCCCTATGGGTTCACCCCTCCACTTT
CDR3 protein: CASSPRAPMGSPLHF
V gene: TRBV7-2
clone size: -
D gene: -
J gene: TRBJ1-6

CDR3 DNA: TGTGCCAGCAGCGGGACCGGGGCCCCACTACCCGGGGAGCTGTTTTTT
CDR3 protein: CASSGTGAPLPGELFF
V gene: TRBV7-2
clone size: -
D gene: -
J gene: TRBJ2-2

CDR3 DNA: TGTGCCAGCAGTTTACCAACTTTGGACACTGAAGCTTTCTTT
CDR3 protein: CASSLPTLDTEAFF
V gene: TRBV28
clone size: few
D gene: -
J gene: TRBJ1-1

CDR3 DNA: TGCAGCGTTGTGGCCCAGTCTGGGGCCAACGTCCTGACTTTC
CDR3 protein: CSVVAQSGANVLTF
V gene: TRBV29-1
clone size: -
D gene: -
J gene: TRBJ2-6

CDR3 DNA: TGTGCCAGCAGTTTCCTCGGGACAGGGGTCTTTGGGGCCAACGTCCTGACTTTC
CDR3 protein: CASSFLGTGVFGANVLTF
V gene: TRBV27
clone size: -
D gene: TRBD1
J gene: TRBJ2-6